A single sample is the source of the 4 T cell receptor beta chains below, sequenced in a study of T cell repertoires in cytomegalovirus infection. A single record per CDR3 protein comes from TCRdb applying MiXCR to the reads. The repertoire holds nearly 700,000 distinct CDR3 sequences, with 33% as singletons. The antigens of these receptors remain unknown. Sequenced material: cultured PBMCs, taken from culture after CMV antigen stimulation. These receptors all stem from a human donor in good health (CMV status not recorded). Some clones in this sample may be carry-over from other donors' samples.

J is TRBJ1-5 and V is TRBV28; D unresolved. The germline V gene encodes CDR1 MDHEN and CDR2 SYDVKM. The CDR3 has 16 amino acids. The V and J ends lost 4 bases and 1 base respectively, with 14 bases between them. Here the CDR3 DNA reads TGTGCCAGCAGTTCATTTGGGAAGGGAAGCAATCAGCCCCAGCATTTT. Translating it yields CASSSFGKGSNQPQHF.

V usage is TRBV7-9 and J usage is TRBJ2-5; 12 bases are shared with TRBD1. Trimming cost V 3 bases and J 5 bases; bases outside gene matches: 4. This CDR3 is 15 amino acids long. Germline V CDR1 and CDR2: SEHNR, FQNEAQ (reference sequence). CDR3 region: CASSFGTGGLETQYF. In nucleotides, the CDR3 is TGTGCCAGCAGCTTCGGGACAGGGGGCTTGGAGACCCAGTACTTC.

This chain uses TRBV6-6 with TRBJ1-1, with D possibly TRBD1 on 5 matching bases. Trimming cost V 2 bases and J 3 bases, with 16 bases left between them. The V gene's germline CDR1 is MNHNY and CDR2 SVGAGI (reference sequence). This CDR3 spans 16 amino acids. The CDR3 DNA is TGTGCCAGCAGTTACCCCGGGGCGGGGGGGGACACTGAAGCTTTCTTT. Amino acids: CASSYPGAGGDTEAFF.

In its sample, this clonotype was seen a few times. The V gene is TRBV5-1, the J gene TRBJ2-6, with D maybe TRBD1 (6 bases). V was pared by 4 bases and J by 0 bases, with 11 bases between. The CDR3 is 16 amino acids. The germline V gene encodes CDR1 SGHRS and CDR2 YFSETQ. CDR3 residues: CASSNYRDSGANVLTF. CDR3 coding DNA: TGCGCCAGCAGCAACTACAGGGACTCTGGGGCCAACGTCCTGACTTTC.